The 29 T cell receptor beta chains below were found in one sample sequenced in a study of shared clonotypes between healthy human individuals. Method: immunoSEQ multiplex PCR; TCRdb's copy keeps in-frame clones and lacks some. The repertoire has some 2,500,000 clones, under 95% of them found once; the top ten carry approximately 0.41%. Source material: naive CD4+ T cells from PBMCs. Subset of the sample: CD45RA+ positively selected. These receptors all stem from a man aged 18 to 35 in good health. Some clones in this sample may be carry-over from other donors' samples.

This CDR3 reads CASSNRGGEDGYTF. The CDR3 DNA is TGTGCCAGCAGCAACCGAGGGGGCGAAGATGGCTACACCTTC. V gene TRBV7-9 combines with J gene TRBJ1-2; TRBD1 matches 7 bases. From germline, CDR1 is SEHNR and CDR2 FQNEAQ (reference sequence). V was pared by 5 bases and J by 6 bases, with 9 bases of the junction left unmatched. The CDR3 covers 14 residues.

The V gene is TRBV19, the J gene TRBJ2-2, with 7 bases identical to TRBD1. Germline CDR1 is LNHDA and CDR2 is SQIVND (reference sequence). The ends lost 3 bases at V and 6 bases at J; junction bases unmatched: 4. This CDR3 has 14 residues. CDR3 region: CASSIDRAPGELFF. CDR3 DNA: TGTGCCAGTAGTATTGACAGGGCCCCCGGGGAGCTGTTTTTT.

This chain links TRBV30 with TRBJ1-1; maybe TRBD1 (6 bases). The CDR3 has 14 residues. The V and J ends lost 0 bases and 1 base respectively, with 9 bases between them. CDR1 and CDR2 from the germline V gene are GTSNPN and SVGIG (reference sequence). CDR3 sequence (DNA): TGTGCCTGGAGTGTACCCAGGGGGAACACTGAAGCTTTCTTT. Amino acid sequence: CAWSVPRGNTEAFF.

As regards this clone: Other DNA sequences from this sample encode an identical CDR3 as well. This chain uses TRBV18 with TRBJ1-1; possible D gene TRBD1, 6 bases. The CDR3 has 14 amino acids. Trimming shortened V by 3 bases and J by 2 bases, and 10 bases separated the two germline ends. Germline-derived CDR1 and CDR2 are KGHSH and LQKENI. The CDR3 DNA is TGTGCCAGCTCACCCGGACAGACTAACACTGAAGCTTTCTTT. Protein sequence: CASSPGQTNTEAFF.

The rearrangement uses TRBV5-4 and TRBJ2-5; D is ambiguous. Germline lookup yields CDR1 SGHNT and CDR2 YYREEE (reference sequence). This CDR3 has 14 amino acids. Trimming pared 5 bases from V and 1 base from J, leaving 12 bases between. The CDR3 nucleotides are TGTGCCAGCAGTTTTCAAAAGGCCCAAGAGACCCAGTACTTC. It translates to CASSFQKAQETQYF.

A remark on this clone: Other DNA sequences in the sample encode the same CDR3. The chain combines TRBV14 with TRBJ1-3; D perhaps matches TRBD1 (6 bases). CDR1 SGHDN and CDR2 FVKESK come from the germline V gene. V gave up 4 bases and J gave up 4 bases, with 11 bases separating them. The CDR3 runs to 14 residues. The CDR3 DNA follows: TGTGCCAGCAGCCCCCGACAGGTCGGAAACACCATATATTTT. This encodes CASSPRQVGNTIYF.

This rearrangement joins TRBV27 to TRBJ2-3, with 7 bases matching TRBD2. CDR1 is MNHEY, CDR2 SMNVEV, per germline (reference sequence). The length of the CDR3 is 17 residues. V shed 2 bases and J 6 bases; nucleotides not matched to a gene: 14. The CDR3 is CASSLLPWAGVSDTQYF. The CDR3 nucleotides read TGTGCCAGCAGTTTACTCCCTTGGGCGGGAGTGTCGGATACGCAGTATTTT.

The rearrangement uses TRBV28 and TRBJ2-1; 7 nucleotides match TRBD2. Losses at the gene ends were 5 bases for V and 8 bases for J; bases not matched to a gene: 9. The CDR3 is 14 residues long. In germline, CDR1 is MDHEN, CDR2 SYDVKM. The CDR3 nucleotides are TGTGCCAGCAGTCTCGGACTAGTTAATCATGAGCAGTTCTTC. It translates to CASSLGLVNHEQFF.

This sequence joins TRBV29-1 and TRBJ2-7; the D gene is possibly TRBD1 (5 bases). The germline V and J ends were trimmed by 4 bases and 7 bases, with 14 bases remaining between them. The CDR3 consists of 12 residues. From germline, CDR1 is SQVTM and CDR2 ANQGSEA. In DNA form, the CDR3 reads TGCAGCGTTGTAGTTGTCCAGGGAGAGCAGTACTTC. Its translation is CSVVVVQGEQYF.

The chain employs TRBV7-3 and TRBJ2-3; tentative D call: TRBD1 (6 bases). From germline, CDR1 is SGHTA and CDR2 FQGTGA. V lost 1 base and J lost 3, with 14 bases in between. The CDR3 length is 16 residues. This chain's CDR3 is CASSLIFQQGTDTQYF. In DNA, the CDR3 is TGTGCCAGCAGCTTAATATTTCAACAGGGAACAGATACGCAGTATTTT.

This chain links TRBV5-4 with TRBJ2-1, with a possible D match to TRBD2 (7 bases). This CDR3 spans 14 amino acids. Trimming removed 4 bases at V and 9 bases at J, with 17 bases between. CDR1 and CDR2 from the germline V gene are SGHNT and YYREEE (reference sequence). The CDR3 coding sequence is TGTGCCAGCAGCCTGACCGGGGGGCTTATTGAGCAGTTCTTC. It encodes CASSLTGGLIEQFF. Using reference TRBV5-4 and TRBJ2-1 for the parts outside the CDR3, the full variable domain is ETGVTQSPTHLIKTRGQQVTLRCSSQSGHNTVSWYQQALGQGPQFIFQYYREEENGRGNFPPRFSGLQFPNYSSELNVNALELDDSALYLCASSLTGGLIEQFFGPGTRLTVL.

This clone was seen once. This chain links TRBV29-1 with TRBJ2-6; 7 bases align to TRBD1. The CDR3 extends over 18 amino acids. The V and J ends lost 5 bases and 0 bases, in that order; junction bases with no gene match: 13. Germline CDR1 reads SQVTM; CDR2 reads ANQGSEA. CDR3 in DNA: TGCAGCGTTATATCGGGACAGTTCCTGTACTCTGGGGCCAACGTCCTGACTTTC. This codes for CSVISGQFLYSGANVLTF. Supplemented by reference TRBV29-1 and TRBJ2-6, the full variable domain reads SAVISQKPSRDICQRGTSLTIQCQVDSQVTMMFWYRQQPGQSLTLIATANQGSEATYESGFVIDKFPISRPNLTFSTLTVSNMSPEDSSIYLCSVISGQFLYSGANVLTFGAGSRLTVL.

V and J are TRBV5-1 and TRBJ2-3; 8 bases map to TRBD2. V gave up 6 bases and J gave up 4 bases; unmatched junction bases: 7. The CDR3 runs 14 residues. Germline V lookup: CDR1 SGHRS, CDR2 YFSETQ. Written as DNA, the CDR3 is TGCGCCAGCACCTCCCGGGAGGGCCCAGATACGCAGTATTTT. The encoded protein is CASTSREGPDTQYF.

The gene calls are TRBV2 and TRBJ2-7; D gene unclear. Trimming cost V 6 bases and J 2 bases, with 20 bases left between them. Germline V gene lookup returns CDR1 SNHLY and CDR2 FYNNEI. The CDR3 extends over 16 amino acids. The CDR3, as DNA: TGTGCCAGCAGGGCCAATACCGCTTCCCTTACCTACGAGCAGTACTTC. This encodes CASRANTASLTYEQYF.

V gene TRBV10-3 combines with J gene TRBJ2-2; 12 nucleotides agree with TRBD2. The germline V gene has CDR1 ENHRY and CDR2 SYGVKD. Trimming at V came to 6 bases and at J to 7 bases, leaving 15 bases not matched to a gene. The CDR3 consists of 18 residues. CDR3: CAIRKTSGRNLLGGELFF. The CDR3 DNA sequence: TGTGCCATCAGGAAAACTAGCGGGAGGAACCTTTTGGGCGGGGAGCTGTTTTTT.

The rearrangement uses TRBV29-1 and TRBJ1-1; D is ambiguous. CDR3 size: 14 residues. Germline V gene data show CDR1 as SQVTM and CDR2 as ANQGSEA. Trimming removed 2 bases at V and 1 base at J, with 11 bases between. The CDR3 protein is CSVELWGSNTEAFF. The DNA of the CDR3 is TGCAGCGTTGAATTATGGGGATCGAACACTGAAGCTTTCTTT.

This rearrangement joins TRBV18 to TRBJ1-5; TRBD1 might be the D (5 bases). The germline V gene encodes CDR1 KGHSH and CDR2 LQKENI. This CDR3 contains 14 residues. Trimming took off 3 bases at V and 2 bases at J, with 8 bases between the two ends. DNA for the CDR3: TGTGCCAGCTCACCGGCGGGACGCAATCAGCCCCAGCATTTT. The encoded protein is CASSPAGRNQPQHF.

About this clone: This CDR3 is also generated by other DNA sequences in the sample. Here the CDR3 DNA reads TGTGCCAGCAGCTCTACAGGTAGCACAGATACGCAGTATTTT. This sequence encodes CASSSTGSTDTQYF. The chain links TRBV5-6 to TRBJ2-3; TRBD1 might be the D (5 bases). The ends were cut back, 3 bases at V and 0 bases at J, with 8 bases in the middle. The germline V gene has CDR1 SGHDT and CDR2 YYEEEE. The CDR3 is made up of 14 amino acids. The whole variable domain, filled in from reference TRBV5-6 and TRBJ2-3, reads DAGVTQSPTHLIKTRGQQVTLRCSPKSGHDTVSWYQQALGQGPQFIFQYYEEEERQRGNFPDRFSGHQFPNYSSELNVNALLLGDSALYLCASSSTGSTDTQYFGPGTRLTVL.

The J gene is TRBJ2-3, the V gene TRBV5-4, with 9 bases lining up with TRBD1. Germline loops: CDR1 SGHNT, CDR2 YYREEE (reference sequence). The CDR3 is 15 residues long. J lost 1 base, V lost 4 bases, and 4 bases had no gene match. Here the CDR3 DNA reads TGTGCCAGCAGCCCACAGGGGGCAGGCACAGATACGCAGTATTTT. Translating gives CASSPQGAGTDTQYF.

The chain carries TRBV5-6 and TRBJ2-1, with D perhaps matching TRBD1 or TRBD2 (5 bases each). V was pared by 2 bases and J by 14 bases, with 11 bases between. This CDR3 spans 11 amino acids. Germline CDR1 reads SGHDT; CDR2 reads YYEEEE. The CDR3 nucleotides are TGTGCCAGCAGCTTCCGGGACCGAGAGTTCTTC. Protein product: CASSFRDREFF. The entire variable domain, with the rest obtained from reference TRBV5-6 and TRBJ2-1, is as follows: DAGVTQSPTHLIKTRGQQVTLRCSPKSGHDTVSWYQQALGQGPQFIFQYYEEEERQRGNFPDRFSGHQFPNYSSELNVNALLLGDSALYLCASSFRDREFFGPGTRLTVL.

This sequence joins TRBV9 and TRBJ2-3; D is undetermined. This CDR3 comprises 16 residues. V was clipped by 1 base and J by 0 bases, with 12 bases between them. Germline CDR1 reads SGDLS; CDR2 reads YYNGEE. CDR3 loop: CASSVRGAPSTDTQYF. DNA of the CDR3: TGTGCCAGCAGCGTAAGAGGAGCGCCGAGCACAGATACGCAGTATTTT.

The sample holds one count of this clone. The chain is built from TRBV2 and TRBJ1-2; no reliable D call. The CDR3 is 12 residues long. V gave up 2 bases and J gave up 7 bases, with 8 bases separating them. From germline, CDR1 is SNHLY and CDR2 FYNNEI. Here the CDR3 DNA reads TGTGCCAGCAGTGAATTTAGTCGTGGCTACACCTTC. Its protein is CASSEFSRGYTF.

The CDR3 loop is CASSPRRDSHYGYTF. The CDR3 DNA reads TGTGCCAGCTCACCAAGGAGAGACAGTCACTATGGCTACACCTTC. The rearrangement uses TRBV18 and TRBJ1-2; D possibly corresponds to TRBD1 (5 bases). Germline CDR1 KGHSH, CDR2 LQKENI. The CDR3 is made up of 15 amino acids. Trimming stripped 2 bases from V and 3 bases from J, with 13 bases between.

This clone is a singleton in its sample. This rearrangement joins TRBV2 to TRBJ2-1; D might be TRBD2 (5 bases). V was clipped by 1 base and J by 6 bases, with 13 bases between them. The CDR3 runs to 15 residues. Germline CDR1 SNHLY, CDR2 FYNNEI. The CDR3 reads CASSEGGIGGNEQFF. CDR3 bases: TGTGCCAGCAGTGAAGGAGGGATCGGAGGCAATGAGCAGTTCTTC. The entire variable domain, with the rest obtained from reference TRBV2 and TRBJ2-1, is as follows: EPEVTQTPSHQVTQMGQEVILRCVPISNHLYFYWYRQILGQKVEFLVSFYNNEISEKSEIFDDQFSVERPDGSNFTLKIRSTKLEDSAMYFCASSEGGIGGNEQFFGPGTRLTVL.

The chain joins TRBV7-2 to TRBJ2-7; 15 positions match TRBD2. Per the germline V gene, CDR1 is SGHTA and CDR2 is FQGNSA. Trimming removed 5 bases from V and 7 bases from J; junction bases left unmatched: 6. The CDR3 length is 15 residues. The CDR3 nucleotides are TGTGCCAGCAGCCCGGGACTAGCGGGAGGAAGGGAGCAGTACTTC. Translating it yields CASSPGLAGGREQYF.

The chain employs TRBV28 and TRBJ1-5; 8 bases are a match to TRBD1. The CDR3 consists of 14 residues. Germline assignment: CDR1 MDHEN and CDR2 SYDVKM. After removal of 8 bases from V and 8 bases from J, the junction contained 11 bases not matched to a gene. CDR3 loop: CASAGQGGYEPQHF. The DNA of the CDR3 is TGTGCCAGCGCCGGACAGGGCGGTTATGAGCCCCAGCATTTT. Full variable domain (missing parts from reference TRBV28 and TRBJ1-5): DVKVTQSSRYLVKRTGEKVFLECVQDMDHENMFWYRQDPGLGLRLIYFSYDVKMKEKGDIPEGYSVSREKKERFSLILESASTNQTSMYLCASAGQGGYEPQHFGDGTRLSIL.

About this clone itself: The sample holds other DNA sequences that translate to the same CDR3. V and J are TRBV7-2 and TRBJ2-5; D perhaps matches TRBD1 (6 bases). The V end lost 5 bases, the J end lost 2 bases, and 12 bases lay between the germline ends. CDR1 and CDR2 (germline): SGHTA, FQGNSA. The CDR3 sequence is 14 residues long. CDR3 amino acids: CASSPPDRQETQYF. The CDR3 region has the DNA TGTGCCAGCAGCCCTCCTGACAGGCAAGAGACCCAGTACTTC.

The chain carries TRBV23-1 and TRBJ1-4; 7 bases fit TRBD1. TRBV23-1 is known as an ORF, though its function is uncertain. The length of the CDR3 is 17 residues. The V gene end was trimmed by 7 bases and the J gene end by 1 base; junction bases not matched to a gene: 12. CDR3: CASIISPGGQTNEKLFF. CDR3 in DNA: TGCGCCAGCATCATTTCCCCAGGGGGTCAAACTAATGAAAAACTGTTTTTT.

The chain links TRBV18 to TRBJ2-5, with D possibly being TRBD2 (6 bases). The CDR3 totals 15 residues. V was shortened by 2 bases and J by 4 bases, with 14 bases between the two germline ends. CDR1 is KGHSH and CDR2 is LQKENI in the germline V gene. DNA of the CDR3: TGTGCCAGCTCACCATTGATCGGGGGTGGAGAGACCCAGTACTTC. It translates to CASSPLIGGGETQYF.